Listed here are 3 T cell receptor beta chains from one sample, sequenced in a study of radiation and T cells in renal cell carcinoma. Using immunoSEQ multiplex PCR, the repertoire was profiled, and TCRdb retains in-frame clones only, with some absent. The table has tens of thousands of clones, about 86% seen once. The time point here: blood 2 weeks post-SBRT. Treatment meaning: 15 Gy SBRT to primary tumor, nephrectomy 4 weeks later. Sequenced material: blood, taken from a patient whose treatment included radiotherapy and nephrectomy. All receptors derive from a woman in her forties or fifties with renal cell carcinoma.

This chain uses TRBV11-2 with TRBJ2-7; D is possibly TRBD1 (5 bases). The CDR3 contains 14 residues. Germline V gives CDR1 SGHAT, CDR2 FQNNGV. Trimming removed 4 bases from V and 2 bases from J, with 12 bases in between. CDR3 loop: CASSSVRAPYEQYF. The CDR3 nucleotides are TGTGCCAGCAGCTCGGTCAGGGCCCCCTACGAGCAGTACTTC.

The chain carries TRBV6-5 and TRBJ1-1, with D uncertain. Germline CDR1 is MNHEY and CDR2 is SVGAGI. Trimming pared 0 bases from V and 3 bases from J, leaving 5 bases between. The CDR3 runs to 13 residues. CDR3 protein: CASSYSPDTEAFF. The CDR3 bases are TGTGCCAGCAGTTACTCCCCGGACACTGAAGCTTTCTTT.

This chain connects TRBV4-1 to TRBJ2-1; no clear D. Germline values: CDR1 MGHRA, CDR2 YSYEKL. The CDR3 is 17 amino acids. Trimming left V 0 bases short and J 5 bases short, with 17 bases between. The CDR3 here is CASSQEAPGFRNNEQFF. The CDR3 bases are TGCGCCAGCAGCCAAGAGGCTCCGGGCTTTAGGAACAATGAGCAGTTCTTC.